The clone carrying this T cell receptor (beta chain) has just a few counts. This entry belongs to a study of patients and donors after allogeneic stem cell transplantation. The germline gives CDR1 SGHVS, CDR2 FNYEAQ. The CDR3 length is 14 residues. Losses at the gene ends were 4 bases for V and 15 bases for J; bases not matched to a gene: 14. TCRdb independently ran MiXCR on the RT-PCR reads; one entry per CDR3 protein. The table has about 960,000 distinct CDR3 sequences, around 17% seen once. The sequence was collected from a human donor who was either an allogeneic HSCT recipient or a stem cell or donor lymphocyte infusion donor (not recorded which). It is not recorded whose cells these are; they may come from a transplant donor. The sequencing sample was made of blood, either unsorted or a sorted T cell fraction (not recorded which). The chain recombines TRBV7-6 with TRBJ2-1; 8 bases are a match to TRBD2. As DNA, the CDR3 is TGTGCCAGCAGCTCCACAACATCGGGGCGGGGGGCGTTCTTC. It is translated as CASSSTTSGRGAFF.